The 5 T cell receptor beta chains reported below all come from one sample, sequenced in a study of CD8 T cells in Susac syndrome. Reverse transcription used about 0.45 to 1 ug RNA and random hexamers. TCRdb redid the calling of the immunoSEQ multiplex PCR reads with MiXCR, one entry per CDR3 protein. Here the sample spans about 160,000 distinct CDR3 sequences, 92% being singletons. Sequences were obtained from CD4+ T cells from PBMCs. The receptors originated from a human donor in good health.

The chain carries TRBV5-1 and TRBJ1-4; D is perhaps TRBD1 (5 bases). Trimming left V 3 bases short and J 6 bases short, with 15 bases between. Germline V CDR1 and CDR2: SGHRS, YFSETQ. This CDR3 is 15 amino acids long. The DNA for the CDR3 is TGCGCCAGCAGCTGGATGGGGGAGGATCATGAAAAACTGTTTTTT. This gives the protein CASSWMGEDHEKLFF.

The J gene is TRBJ2-5, the V gene TRBV5-1; TRBD2 matches at 10 bases. The V and J ends lost 2 bases and 9 bases, in that order; junction bases with no gene match: 7. CDR1 SGHRS and CDR2 YFSETQ come from the germline V gene. The CDR3 has 14 residues. The CDR3 nucleotides read TGCGCCAGCAGCTTCATACTAGCGGGGTCGCCCCAGTACTTC. It translates to CASSFILAGSPQYF. Complete variable domain (other parts from reference TRBV5-1 and TRBJ2-5): KAGVTQTPRYLIKTRGQQVTLSCSPISGHRSVSWYQQTPGQGLQFLFEYFSETQRNKGNFPGRFSGRQFSNSRSEMNVSTLELGDSALYLCASSFILAGSPQYFGPGTRLLVL.

This chain connects TRBV19 to TRBJ2-7, with D unclear. Germline V lookup: CDR1 LNHDA, CDR2 SQIVND (reference sequence). The V end lost 5 bases, the J end lost 2 bases, and 16 bases lay between the germline ends. The CDR3 consists of 15 residues. The CDR3 DNA follows: TGTGCCAGTAGTCACCCGGGCAGGCGAGCCTACGAGCAGTACTTC. Translated, it gives CASSHPGRRAYEQYF.

V is TRBV5-1 and J is TRBJ2-7; the D is unclear. This CDR3 has 11 residues. V was cut by 6 bases and J by 5 bases, with 9 bases left in between. CDR1 and CDR2 from the germline V gene are SGHRS and YFSETQ. This chain's CDR3 is CASNFLDEQYF. CDR3 DNA sequence: TGCGCCAGCAATTTTCTAGACGAGCAGTACTTC.

This sequence joins TRBV28 and TRBJ2-7; TRBD2 agrees at 7 bases. Germline lookup yields CDR1 MDHEN and CDR2 SYDVKM. The CDR3 contains 16 residues. The trim removed 6 bases at V and 2 bases at J, leaving 13 bases unmatched. The CDR3 nucleotides are TGTGCCAGCAGCCCGGGCAGTGCGGGAGATACCTACGAGCAGTACTTC. It yields the protein CASSPGSAGDTYEQYF.